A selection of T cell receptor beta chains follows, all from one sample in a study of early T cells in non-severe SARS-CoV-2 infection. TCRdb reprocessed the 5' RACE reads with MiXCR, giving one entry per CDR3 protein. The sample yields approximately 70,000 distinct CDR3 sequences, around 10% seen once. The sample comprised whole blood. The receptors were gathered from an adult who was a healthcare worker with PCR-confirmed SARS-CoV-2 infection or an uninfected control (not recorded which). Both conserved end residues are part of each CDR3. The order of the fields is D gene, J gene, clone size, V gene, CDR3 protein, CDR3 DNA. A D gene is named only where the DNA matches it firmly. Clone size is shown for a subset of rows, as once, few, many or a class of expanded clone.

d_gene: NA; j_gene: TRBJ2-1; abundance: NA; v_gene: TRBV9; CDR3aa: CASSVDFDNEQFF; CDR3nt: TGTGCCAGCAGCGTAGACTTTGACAATGAGCAGTTCTTC
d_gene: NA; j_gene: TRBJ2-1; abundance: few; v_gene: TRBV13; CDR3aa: CASSWTLLLGGRNEQFF; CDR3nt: TGTGCCAGCAGCTGGACCCTCCTACTAGGGGGGCGGAATGAGCAGTTCTTC
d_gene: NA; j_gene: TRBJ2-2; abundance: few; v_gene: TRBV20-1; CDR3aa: CSASPGTNLNTGELFF; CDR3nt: TGCAGTGCTAGCCCAGGGACAAATTTGAACACCGGGGAGCTGTTTTTT
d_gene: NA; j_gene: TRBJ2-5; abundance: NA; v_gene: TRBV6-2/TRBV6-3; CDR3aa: CASSYGVETQYF; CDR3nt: TGTGCCAGCAGCTACGGAGTGGAGACCCAGTACTTC
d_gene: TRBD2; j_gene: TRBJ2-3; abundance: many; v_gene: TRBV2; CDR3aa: CASSIAGFSDTQYF; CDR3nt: TGTGCCAGCAGTATAGCGGGGTTCTCAGATACGCAGTATTTT
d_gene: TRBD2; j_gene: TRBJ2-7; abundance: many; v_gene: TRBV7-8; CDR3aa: CASSPERGRMNYEQYF; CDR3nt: TGTGCCAGCAGCCCTGAGCGGGGCCGCATGAACTATGAGCAGTACTTC
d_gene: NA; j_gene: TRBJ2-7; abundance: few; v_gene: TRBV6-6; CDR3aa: CASSRQAPRVDEQYF; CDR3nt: TGTGCCAGCAGCCGACAGGCCCCCCGGGTTGACGAGCAGTACTTC
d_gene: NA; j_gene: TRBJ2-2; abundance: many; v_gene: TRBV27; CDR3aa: CASSSSVSNTGELFF; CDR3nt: TGTGCCAGCAGTTCGTCGGTCTCCAACACCGGGGAGCTGTTTTTT
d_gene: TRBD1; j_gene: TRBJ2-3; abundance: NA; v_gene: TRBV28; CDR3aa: CASSPWTGEMSDTQYF; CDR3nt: TGTGCCAGCAGTCCCTGGACAGGGGAAATGTCAGATACGCAGTATTTT
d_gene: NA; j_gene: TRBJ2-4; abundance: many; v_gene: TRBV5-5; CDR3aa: CASSFEGSAYIQYF; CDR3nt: TGTGCCAGCAGCTTTGAGGGGAGTGCTTACATTCAGTACTTC
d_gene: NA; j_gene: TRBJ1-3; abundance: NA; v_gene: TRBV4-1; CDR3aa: CASSQPRSSGNTIYF; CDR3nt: TGCGCCAGCAGCCAACCACGTAGCTCTGGAAACACCATATATTTT
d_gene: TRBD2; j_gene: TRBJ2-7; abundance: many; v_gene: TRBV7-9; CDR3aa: CASSLVGTSPYEQYF; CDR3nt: TGTGCCAGCAGCTTAGTAGGGACTAGCCCCTACGAGCAGTACTTC
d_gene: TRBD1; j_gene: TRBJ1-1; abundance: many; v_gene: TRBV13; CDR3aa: CASSVTGDLNTEAFF; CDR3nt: TGTGCCAGCAGCGTGACAGGGGACCTAAACACTGAAGCTTTCTTT
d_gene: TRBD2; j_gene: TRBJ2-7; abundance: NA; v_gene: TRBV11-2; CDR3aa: CASSSGTSGASYEQYF; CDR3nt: TGTGCCAGCAGCTCCGGGACTAGCGGTGCCTCCTACGAGCAGTACTTC
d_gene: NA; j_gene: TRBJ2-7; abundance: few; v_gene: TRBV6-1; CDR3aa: CASSEAAANSYEQYF; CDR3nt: TGTGCCAGCAGTGAAGCAGCGGCAAATTCCTACGAGCAGTACTTC
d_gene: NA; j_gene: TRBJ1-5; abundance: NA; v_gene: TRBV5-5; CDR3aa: CASSTGQNSNQPQHF; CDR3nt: TGTGCCAGCAGCACCGGACAGAATAGCAATCAGCCCCAGCATTTT
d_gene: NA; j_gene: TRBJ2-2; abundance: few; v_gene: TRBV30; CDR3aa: CAWSIWPGELFF; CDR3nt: TGTGCCTGGAGTATTTGGCCCGGGGAGCTGTTTTTT
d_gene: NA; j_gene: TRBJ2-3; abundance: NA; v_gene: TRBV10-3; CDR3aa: CAISRTEAEGGTDTQYF; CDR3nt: TGTGCCATCTCCAGGACAGAAGCAGAGGGCGGCACAGATACGCAGTATTTT
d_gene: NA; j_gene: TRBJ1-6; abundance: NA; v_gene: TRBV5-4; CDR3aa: CASSLDFAAGNSPLHF; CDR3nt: TGTGCCAGCAGCTTGGATTTCGCAGCGGGGAATTCACCCCTCCACTTT
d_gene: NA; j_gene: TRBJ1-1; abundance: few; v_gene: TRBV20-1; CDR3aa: CSARGRLNTEAFF; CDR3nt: TGCAGTGCTAGAGGACGGTTGAACACTGAAGCTTTCTTT
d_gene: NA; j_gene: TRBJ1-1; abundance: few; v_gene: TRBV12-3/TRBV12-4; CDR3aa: CASSALGGRTEAFF; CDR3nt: TGTGCCAGCAGTGCCCTCGGAGGGCGCACTGAAGCTTTCTTT
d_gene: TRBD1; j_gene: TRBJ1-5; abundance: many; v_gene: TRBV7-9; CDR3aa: CASSLTGDNQPQHF; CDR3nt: TGTGCCAGCAGCCTAACAGGGGACAATCAGCCCCAGCATTTT
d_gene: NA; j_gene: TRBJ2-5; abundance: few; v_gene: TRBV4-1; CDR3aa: CASSPRTWGQETQYF; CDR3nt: TGCGCCAGCAGCCCAAGAACATGGGGCCAAGAGACCCAGTACTTC
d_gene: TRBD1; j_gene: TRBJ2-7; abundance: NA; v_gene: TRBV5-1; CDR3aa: CASTTGGSNEQYF; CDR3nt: TGCGCCAGCACAACAGGGGGAAGCAACGAGCAGTACTTC
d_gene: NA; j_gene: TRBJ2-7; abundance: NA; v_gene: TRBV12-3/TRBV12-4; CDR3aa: CASRQGFGEQYF; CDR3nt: TGTGCCAGCAGGCAGGGGTTTGGTGAGCAGTACTTC
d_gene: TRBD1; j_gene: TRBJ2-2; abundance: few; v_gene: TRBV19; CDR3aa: CASSRDRGVTGELFF; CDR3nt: TGTGCCAGTAGCCGGGACAGGGGGGTCACCGGGGAGCTGTTTTTT
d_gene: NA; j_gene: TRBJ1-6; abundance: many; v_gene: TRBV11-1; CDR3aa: CASSQILSEQLHF; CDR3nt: TGTGCCAGCAGCCAAATACTTTCAGAACAGCTCCACTTT
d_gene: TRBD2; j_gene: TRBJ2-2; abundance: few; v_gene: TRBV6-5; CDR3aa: CASRVGGSTGELFF; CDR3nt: TGTGCCAGCCGGGTGGGAGGGAGCACCGGGGAGCTGTTTTTT
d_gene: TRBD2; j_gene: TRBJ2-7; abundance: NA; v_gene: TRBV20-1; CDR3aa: CSARPGTSGRPYEQYF; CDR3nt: TGCAGTGCTAGACCCGGGACTAGCGGGAGACCCTACGAGCAGTACTTC
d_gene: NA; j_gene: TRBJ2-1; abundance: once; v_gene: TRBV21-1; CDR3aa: CASSNSPGLTDYNEQFF; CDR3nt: TGTGCCAGCAGCAACTCTCCGGGACTAACGGATTACAATGAGCAGTTCTTC
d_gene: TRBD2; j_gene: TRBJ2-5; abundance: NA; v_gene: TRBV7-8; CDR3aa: CASSLEPGGFAETQYF; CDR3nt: TGTGCCAGCAGCTTAGAACCGGGAGGATTCGCAGAGACCCAGTACTTC
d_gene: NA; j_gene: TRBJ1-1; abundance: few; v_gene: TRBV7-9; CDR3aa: CASSLVGPVDTEAFF; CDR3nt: TGTGCCAGCAGCTTAGTCGGACCCGTGGACACTGAAGCTTTCTTT
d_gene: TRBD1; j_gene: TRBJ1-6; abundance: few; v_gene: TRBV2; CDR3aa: CASHRDRVSPLHF; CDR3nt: TGTGCCTCTCACCGGGACAGGGTCTCACCCCTCCACTTT
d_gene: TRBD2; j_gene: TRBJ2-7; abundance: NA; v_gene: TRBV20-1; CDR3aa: CSASTSGSSYEQYF; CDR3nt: TGCAGTGCTTCGACTAGCGGGTCTTCCTACGAGCAGTACTTC
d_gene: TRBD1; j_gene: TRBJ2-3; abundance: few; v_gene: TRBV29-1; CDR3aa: CSAAKTGADTQYF; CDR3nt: TGCAGCGCCGCAAAGACAGGGGCAGATACGCAGTATTTT
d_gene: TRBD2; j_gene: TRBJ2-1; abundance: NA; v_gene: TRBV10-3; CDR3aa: CAIRNSGGANNEQFF; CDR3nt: TGTGCCATCAGGAATAGCGGGGGGGCTAACAATGAGCAGTTCTTC
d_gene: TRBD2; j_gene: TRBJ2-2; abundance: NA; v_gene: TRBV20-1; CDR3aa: CSARVDSGKWAGELFF; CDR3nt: TGCAGTGCTAGAGTTGATAGCGGGAAGTGGGCCGGGGAGCTGTTTTTT
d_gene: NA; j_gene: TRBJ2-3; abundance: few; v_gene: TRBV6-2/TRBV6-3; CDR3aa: CASSYMVAGSDTQYF; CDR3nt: TGTGCCAGCAGTTACATGGTGGCGGGGTCAGATACGCAGTATTTT
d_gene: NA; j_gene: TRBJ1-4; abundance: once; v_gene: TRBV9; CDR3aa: CASSPPGPLNEKLFF; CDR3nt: TGTGCCAGCAGCCCACCAGGGCCTCTAAATGAAAAACTGTTTTTT
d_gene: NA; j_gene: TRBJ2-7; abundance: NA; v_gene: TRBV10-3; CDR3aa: CAIRGLGAYEQYF; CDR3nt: TGTGCCATCCGTGGGCTAGGGGCCTACGAGCAGTACTTC
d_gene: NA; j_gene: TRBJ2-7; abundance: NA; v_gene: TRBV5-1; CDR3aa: CASSPGAPGRQYF; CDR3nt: TGCGCCAGCAGCCCGGGGGCCCCTGGGAGGCAGTACTTC
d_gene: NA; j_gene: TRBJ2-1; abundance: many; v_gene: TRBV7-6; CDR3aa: CASTQGDDNEQFF; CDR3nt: TGTGCCAGCACCCAGGGAGACGACAATGAGCAGTTCTTC
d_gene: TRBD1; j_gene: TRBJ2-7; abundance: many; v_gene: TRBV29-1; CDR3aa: CSVEDSPGGSYEQYF; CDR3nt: TGCAGCGTTGAAGATAGCCCAGGGGGCTCGTACGAGCAGTACTTC
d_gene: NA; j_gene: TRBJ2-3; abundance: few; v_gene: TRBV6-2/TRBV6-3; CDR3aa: CASSYGHVDTDTQYF; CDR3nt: TGTGCCAGCAGCTACGGACACGTCGACACAGATACGCAGTATTTT
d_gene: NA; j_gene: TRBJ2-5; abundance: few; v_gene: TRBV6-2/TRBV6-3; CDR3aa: CASSYYLGDSPRETQYF; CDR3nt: TGTGCCAGCAGTTACTACCTCGGGGACTCCCCACGAGAGACCCAGTACTTC
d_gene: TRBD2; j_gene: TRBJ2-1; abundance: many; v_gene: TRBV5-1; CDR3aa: CASSLNSGSGVNEQFF; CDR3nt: TGCGCCAGCAGCTTGAACAGCGGGAGCGGAGTGAATGAGCAGTTCTTC
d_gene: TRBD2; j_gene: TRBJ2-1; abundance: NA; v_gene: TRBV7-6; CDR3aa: CASSLAETSGYNEQFF; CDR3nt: TGTGCCAGCAGCTTAGCAGAGACTAGCGGGTACAATGAGCAGTTCTTC
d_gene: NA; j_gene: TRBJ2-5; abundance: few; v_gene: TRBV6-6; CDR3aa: CASSPRGAQETQYF; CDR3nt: TGTGCCAGCAGCCCTCGGGGGGCCCAAGAGACCCAGTACTTC
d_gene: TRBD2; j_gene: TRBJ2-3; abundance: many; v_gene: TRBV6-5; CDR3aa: CASRLAYSTDTQYF; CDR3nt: TGTGCCAGCAGACTAGCGTATAGCACAGATACGCAGTATTTT
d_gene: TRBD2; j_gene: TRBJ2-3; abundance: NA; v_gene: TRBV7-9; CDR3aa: CASSPRLAATDTQYF; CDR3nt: TGTGCCAGCAGCCCCCGACTAGCGGCCACAGATACGCAGTATTTT
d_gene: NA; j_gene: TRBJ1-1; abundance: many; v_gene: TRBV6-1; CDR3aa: CASVTWSTEAFF; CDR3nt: TGTGCCAGCGTCACTTGGTCCACTGAAGCTTTCTTT
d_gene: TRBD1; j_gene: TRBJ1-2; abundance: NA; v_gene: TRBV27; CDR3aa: CASTRPAGGYGYTF; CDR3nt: TGTGCCAGCACTCGGCCGGCAGGGGGCTATGGCTACACCTTC
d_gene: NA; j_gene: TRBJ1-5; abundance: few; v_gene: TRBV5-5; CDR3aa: CASSLAIGGNQPQHF; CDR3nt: TGTGCCAGCAGCTTGGCCATAGGGGGCAATCAGCCCCAGCATTTT
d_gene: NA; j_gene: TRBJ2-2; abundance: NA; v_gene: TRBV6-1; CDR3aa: CASSGGLRTFTGELFF; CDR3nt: TGTGCCAGCAGTGGGGGTTTGAGGACTTTCACCGGGGAGCTGTTTTTT
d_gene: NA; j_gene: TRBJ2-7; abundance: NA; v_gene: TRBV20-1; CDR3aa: CSARDQGSANSYEQYF; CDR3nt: TGCAGTGCTAGAGATCAAGGAAGCGCCAATTCCTACGAGCAGTACTTC
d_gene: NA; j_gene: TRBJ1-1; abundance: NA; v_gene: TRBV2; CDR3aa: CASKISGGANTEAFF; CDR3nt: TGTGCCAGCAAGATCTCCGGGGGGGCGAACACTGAAGCTTTCTTT
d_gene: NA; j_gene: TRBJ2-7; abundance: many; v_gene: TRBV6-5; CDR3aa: CASSYAEGTGQKQYF; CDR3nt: TGTGCCAGCAGTTACGCGGAGGGCACAGGGCAAAAGCAGTACTTC